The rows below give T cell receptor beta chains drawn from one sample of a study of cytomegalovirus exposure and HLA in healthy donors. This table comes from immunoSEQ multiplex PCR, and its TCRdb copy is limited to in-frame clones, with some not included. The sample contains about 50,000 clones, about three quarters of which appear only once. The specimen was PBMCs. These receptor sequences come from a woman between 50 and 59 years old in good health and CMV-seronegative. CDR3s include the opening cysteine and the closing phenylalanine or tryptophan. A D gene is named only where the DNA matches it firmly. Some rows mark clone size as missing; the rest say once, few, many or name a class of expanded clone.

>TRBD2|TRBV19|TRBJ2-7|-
TGTGCCAGTATGGGACTAGCGGGAGAAGGGTACGAGCAGTACTTC
CASMGLAGEGYEQYF
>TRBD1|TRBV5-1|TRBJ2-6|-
TGCGCCAGCAGCTCGGCTCCGGGACAGCTCTCTGGGGCCAACGTCCTGACTTTC
CASSSAPGQLSGANVLTF
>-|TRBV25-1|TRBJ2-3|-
TGTGCCAGCAGCGCACCCGGTTTGGGCACAGATACGCAGTATTTT
CASSAPGLGTDTQYF
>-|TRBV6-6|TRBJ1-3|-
TGTGCCAGCGCGACAAATGGAAACACCATATATTTT
CASATNGNTIYF
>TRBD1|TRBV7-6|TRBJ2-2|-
TGTGCCAGCAGCCCCAGACAGGGGGCGACGAACACCGGGGAGCTGTTTTTT
CASSPRQGATNTGELFF
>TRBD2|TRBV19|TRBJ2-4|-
TGTGCCAGTAGTATCAGCGGGGAGACCATTCAGTACTTC
CASSISGETIQYF
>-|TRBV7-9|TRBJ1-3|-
TGTGCCAGCAGCTCGGACTTTAGCTCTGGAAACACCATATATTTT
CASSSDFSSGNTIYF
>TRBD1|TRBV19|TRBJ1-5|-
TGTGCCAGTAGTACCCTTCCAGGGGGTAGCAATCAGCCCCAGCATTTT
CASSTLPGGSNQPQHF
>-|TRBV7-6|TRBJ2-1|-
TGTGCCAGCAGCGGGAGGACGGGGGGCGAGCAGTTCTTC
CASSGRTGGEQFF
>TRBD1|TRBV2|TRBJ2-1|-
TGTGCCAGCACGGGACAGATTACATACAATGAGCAGTTCTTC
CASTGQITYNEQFF
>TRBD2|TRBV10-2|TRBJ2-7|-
TGCGCCGCCCGCGGTAGCGGGAACTACGAGCAGTACTTC
CAARGSGNYEQYF
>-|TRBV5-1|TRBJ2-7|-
TGCGCCAGCAGCTTGGAGGTTCCGGGTTACGAGCAGTACTTC
CASSLEVPGYEQYF
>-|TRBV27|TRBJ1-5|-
TGTGCCAGCAGTTTGCTACCGGATCAGCCCCAGCATTTT
CASSLLPDQPQHF
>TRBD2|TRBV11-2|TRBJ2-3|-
TGTGCCAGCAGCTCACTAGCGGGAGCGACAGATACGCAGTATTTT
CASSSLAGATDTQYF
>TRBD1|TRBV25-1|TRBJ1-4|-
TGTGCCAGCAGTGTTCGACAGGGGGGGGGTGAAAAACTGTTTTTT
CASSVRQGGGEKLFF
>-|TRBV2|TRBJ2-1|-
TGTGCCAGCAGTAGGGGGAGGGGTGATGAGCAGTTCTTC
CASSRGRGDEQFF
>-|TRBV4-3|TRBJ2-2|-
TGCGCCAGCAGCAGATCCGGGGGCACCGGGGAGCTGTTTTTT
CASSRSGGTGELFF
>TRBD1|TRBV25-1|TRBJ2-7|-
TGTGCCAGCAGTGAGGGGACAGGGGATACCTACGAGCAGTACTTC
CASSEGTGDTYEQYF
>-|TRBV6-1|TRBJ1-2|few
TGTGCCAGCAGTGAAGGGCAGGCCCCGAAGGTAGGCTACACCTTC
CASSEGQAPKVGYTF
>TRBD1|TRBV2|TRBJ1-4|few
TGTGCCAGCAGTACACAGGGGGCGCTTGAAAAACTGTTTTTT
CASSTQGALEKLFF
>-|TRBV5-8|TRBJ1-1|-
TGTGCCAGCAGCTCCTACGGGGGGAACACTGAAGCTTTCTTT
CASSSYGGNTEAFF
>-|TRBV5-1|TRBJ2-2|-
TGCGCCAGCAGCTTGGATGGCAGGGGGAACACCGGGGAGCTGTTTTTT
CASSLDGRGNTGELFF
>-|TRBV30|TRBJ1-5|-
TGTGCCTGGAGCGATTCTCTTGGTTTCGGGCCCCAGCATTTT
CAWSDSLGFGPQHF
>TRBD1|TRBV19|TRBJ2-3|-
TGTGCCAGTAGCTTACAGGGGGCTGATACGCAGTATTTT
CASSLQGADTQYF
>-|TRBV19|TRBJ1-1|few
TGTGCCAGTAGTATGTGGGGCTCGTACACTGAAGCTTTCTTT
CASSMWGSYTEAFF
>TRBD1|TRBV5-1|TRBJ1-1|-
TGCGCCAGCAGCTCGGGGACAGGGGTATCTGAAGCTTTCTTT
CASSSGTGVSEAFF
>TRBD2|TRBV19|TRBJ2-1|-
TGTGCCAGTAGTCTGAGTAGCGGGGGCCCCAATGAGCAGTTCTTC
CASSLSSGGPNEQFF
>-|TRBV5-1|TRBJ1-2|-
TGCGCCAGCAGGCCTGGACAATACTTTGGCTACACCTTC
CASRPGQYFGYTF
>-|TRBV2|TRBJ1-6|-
TGTGCCAGCAGTGAGGTGGGCTACTATAATTCACCCCTCCACTTT
CASSEVGYYNSPLHF